The clone carrying this TCR beta chain showed up just a few times. What it binds is not known. The CDR3 covers 16 residues. The germline V gene encodes CDR1 LNHDA and CDR2 SQIVND (reference sequence). With V trimmed by 6 bases and J by 0 bases, 5 bases remained unmatched. Expressed TCRB transcripts were sequenced, since all the RNA that had been isolated was reverse transcribed. Some clones are missing from TCRdb's copy, which holds only in-frame ones; the method was immunoSEQ multiplex PCR. The sample has around 340,000 clones; about 20% are singletons. The sample originates from a study of beta chain features in type 1 diabetes. Study-wide results and limits: There were fewer insertions and more deletions at the VDJ junctions of type 1 diabetes patients. In these data, an HLA type influence on TCRB rearrangement remained unresolved.

The sample taken for sequencing was naive CD4+ T cells from blood. The chain employs TRBV19 and TRBJ2-6, with 7 bases fitting TRBD1. The TCR sequence derives from a young woman in good health. The CDR3 protein is CASRPGTASGANVLTF. In nucleotides, the CDR3 is TGTGCCAGTAGACCCGGGACAGCCTCTGGGGCCAACGTCCTGACTTTC.